This T cell receptor beta chain was retrieved from a study of T cells in Graves' hyperthyroidism and ophthalmopathy. General study results and limits: A 13 V-J model separated ophthalmopathy from stable hyperthyroidism. In blood, most of the thyroid clonotypes expanded above 0.001 were also present.

The CDR3 is made up of 14 amino acids. Trimming left V 7 bases short and J 5 bases short, with 20 bases between. The germline gives CDR1 SQVTM, CDR2 ANQGSEA. TCR beta CDR3 regions were amplified from RNA. First-round RT-PCR with HTBI primers amplified the TCR CDR3 region. TCRdb reanalysed the multiplex PCR reads using MiXCR and keeps one entry per CDR3 protein. The table lists about 500,000 distinct CDR3 sequences, about 16% of them singletons, with approximately 30% in the top ten. This clonotype has more than one count but fewer than ten. Its antigen is still unknown. The receptor comes from a young woman with Graves' ophthalmopathy. Sequencing was done on a sample of blood. J is TRBJ1-2 and V is TRBV29-1; a weak D match, TRBD1 (6 bases). In nucleotides, the CDR3 is TGCAGCGCTACCCCTGAGGCAGGGGATTATGGCTACACCTTC. Its translation is CSATPEAGDYGYTF.